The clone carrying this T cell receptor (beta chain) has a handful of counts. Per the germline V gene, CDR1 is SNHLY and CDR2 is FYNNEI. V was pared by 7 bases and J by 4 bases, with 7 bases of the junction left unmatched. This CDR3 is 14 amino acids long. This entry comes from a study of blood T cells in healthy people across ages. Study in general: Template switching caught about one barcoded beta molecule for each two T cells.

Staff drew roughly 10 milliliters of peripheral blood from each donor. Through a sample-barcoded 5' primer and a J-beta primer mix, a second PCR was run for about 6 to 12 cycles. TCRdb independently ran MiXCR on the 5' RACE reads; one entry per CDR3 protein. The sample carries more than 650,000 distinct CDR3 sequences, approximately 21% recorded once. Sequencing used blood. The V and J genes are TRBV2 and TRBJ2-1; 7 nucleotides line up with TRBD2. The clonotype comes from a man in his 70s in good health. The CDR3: CASKGDYPYNEQFF. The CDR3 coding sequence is TGTGCCAGCAAAGGGGACTACCCTTACAATGAGCAGTTCTTC.